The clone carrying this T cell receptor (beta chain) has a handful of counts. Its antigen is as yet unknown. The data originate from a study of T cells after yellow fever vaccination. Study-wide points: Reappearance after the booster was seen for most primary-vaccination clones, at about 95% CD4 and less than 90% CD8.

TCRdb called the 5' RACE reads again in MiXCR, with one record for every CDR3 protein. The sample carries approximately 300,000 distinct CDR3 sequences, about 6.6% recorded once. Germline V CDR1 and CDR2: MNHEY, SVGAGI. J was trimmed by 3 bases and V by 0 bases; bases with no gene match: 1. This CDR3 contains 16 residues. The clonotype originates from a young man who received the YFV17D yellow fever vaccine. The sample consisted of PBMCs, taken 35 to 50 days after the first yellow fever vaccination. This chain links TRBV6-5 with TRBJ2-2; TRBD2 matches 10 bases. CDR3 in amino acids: CASSYSSGGYTGELFF. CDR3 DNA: TGTGCCAGCAGTTACTCTAGCGGGGGGTACACCGGGGAGCTGTTTTTT.